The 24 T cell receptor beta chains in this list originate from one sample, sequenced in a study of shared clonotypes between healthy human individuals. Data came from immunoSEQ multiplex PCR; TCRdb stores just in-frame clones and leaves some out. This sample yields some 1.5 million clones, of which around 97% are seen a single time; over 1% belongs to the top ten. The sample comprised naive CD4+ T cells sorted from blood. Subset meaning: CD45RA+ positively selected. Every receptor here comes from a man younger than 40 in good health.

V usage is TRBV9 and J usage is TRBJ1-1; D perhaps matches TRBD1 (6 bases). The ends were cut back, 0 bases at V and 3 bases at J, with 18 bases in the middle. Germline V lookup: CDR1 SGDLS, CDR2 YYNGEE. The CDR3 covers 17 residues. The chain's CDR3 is CASSVGPGPTGYTEAFF. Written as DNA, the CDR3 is TGTGCCAGCAGCGTAGGTCCCGGGCCCACAGGGTACACTGAAGCTTTCTTT.

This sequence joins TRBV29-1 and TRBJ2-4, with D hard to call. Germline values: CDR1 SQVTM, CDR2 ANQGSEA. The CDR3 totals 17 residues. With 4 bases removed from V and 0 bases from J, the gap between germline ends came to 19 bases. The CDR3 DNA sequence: TGCAGCGTTGCCCCTGATGACTTTCCTCTAGCCAAAAACATTCAGTACTTC. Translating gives CSVAPDDFPLAKNIQYF.

The CDR3 bases are TGTGCCAGCAGTTCCCCTGCAACCGGCCGGGAGGTCGAGCAGTACTTC. This codes for CASSSPATGREVEQYF. This chain connects TRBV28 to TRBJ2-7; 7 bases are a match to TRBD2. The length of the CDR3 is 16 residues. With V trimmed by 4 bases and J by 6 bases, 15 bases remained unmatched. The germline V gene encodes CDR1 MDHEN and CDR2 SYDVKM.

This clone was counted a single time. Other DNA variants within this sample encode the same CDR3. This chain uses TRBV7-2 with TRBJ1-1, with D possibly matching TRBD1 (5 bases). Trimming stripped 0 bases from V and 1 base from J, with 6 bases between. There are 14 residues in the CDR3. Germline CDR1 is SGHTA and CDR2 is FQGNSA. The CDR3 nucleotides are TGTGCCAGCAGCTTAGCCGGGGGGAACACTGAAGCTTTCTTT. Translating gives CASSLAGGNTEAFF.

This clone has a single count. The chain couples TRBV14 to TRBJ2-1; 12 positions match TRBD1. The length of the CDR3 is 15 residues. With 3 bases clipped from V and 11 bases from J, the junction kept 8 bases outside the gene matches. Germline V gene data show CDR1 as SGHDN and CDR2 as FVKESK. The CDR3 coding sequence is TGTGCCAGCAGCCAGGGGACAGGGGGCCGGCATCAGCAGTTCTTC. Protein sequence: CASSQGTGGRHQQFF. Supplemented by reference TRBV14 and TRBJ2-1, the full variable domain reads EAGVTQFPSHSVIEKGQTVTLRCDPISGHDNLYWYRRVMGKEIKFLLHFVKESKQDESGMPNNRFLAERTGGTYSTLKVQPAELEDSGVYFCASSQGTGGRHQQFFGPGTRLTVL.

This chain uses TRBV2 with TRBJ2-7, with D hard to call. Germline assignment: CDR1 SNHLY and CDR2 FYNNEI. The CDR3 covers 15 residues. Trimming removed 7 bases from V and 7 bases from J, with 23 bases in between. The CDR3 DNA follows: TGTGCCAGCACTGGCCAGAGCAGCCCAATGGGGGAGCAGTACTTC. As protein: CASTGQSSPMGEQYF.

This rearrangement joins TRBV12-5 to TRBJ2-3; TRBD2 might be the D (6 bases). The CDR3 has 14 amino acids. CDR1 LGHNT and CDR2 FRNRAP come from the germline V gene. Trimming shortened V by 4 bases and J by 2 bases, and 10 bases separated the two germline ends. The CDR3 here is CASGSSSDTDTQYF. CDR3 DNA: TGTGCTAGTGGTTCATCTAGCGACACAGATACGCAGTATTTT.

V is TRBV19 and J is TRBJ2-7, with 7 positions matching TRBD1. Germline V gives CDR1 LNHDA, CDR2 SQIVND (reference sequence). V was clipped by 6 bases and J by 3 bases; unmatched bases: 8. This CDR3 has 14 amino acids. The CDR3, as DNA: TGTGCCAGTAGGAGGGACAGCGGATACTACGAGCAGTACTTC. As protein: CASRRDSGYYEQYF.

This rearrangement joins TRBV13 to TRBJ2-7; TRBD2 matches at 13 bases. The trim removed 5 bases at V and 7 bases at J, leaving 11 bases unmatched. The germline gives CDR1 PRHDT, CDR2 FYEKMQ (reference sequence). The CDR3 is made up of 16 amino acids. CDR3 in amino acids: CASSHSGLAGVREQYF. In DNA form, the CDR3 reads TGTGCCAGCAGCCACTCCGGACTAGCGGGAGTGCGTGAGCAGTACTTC. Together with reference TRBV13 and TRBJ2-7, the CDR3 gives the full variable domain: AAGVIQSPRHLIKEKRETATLKCYPIPRHDTVYWYQQGPGQDPQFLISFYEKMQSDKGSIPDRFSAQQFSDYHSELNMSSLELGDSALYFCASSHSGLAGVREQYFGPGTRLTVT.

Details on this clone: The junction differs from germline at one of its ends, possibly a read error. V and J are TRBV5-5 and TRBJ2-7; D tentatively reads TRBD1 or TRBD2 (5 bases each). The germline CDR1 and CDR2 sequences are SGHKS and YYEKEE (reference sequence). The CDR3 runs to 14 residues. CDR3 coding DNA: TGTGCCAGCACCTTGCGGTGGGGGTCGTACGAGCAGTACTTC. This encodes CASTLRWGSYEQYF.

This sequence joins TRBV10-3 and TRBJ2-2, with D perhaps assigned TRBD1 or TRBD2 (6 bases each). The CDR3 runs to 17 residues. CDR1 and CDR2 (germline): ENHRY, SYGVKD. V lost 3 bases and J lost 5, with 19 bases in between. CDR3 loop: CAISDPDGGPKTGELFF. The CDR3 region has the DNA TGTGCCATCAGTGACCCAGACGGGGGCCCCAAGACCGGGGAGCTGTTTTTT.

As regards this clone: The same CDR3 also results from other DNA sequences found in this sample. The CDR3: CASSLGGYSNQPQHF. The CDR3, as DNA: TGTGCCAGCAGCTTGGGGGGATATAGCAATCAGCCCCAGCATTTT. The chain combines TRBV7-9 with TRBJ1-5; perhaps TRBD1 as D (5 bases). Germline V gene lookup returns CDR1 SEHNR and CDR2 FQNEAQ (reference sequence). Trimming took 3 bases from V and 0 from J, leaving 9 bases between them. The CDR3 totals 15 residues.

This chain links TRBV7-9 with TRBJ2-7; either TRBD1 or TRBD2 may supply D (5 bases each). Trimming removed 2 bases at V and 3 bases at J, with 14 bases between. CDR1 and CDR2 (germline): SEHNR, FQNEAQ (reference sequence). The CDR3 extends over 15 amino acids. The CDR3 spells CASSLRPGQGYEQYF. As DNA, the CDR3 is TGTGCCAGCAGCTTACGGCCGGGGCAGGGCTACGAGCAGTACTTC.

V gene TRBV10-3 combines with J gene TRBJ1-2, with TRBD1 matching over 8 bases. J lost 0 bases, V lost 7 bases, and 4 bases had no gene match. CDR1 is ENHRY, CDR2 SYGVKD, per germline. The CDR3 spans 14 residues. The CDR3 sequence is CAITGTGTNYGYTF. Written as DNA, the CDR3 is TGTGCCATCACCGGGACAGGAACTAACTATGGCTACACCTTC.

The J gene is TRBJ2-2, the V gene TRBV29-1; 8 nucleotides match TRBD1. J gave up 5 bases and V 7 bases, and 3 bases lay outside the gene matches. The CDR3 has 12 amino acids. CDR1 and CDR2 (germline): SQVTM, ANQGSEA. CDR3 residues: CSGRTGTGELFF. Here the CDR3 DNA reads TGCAGCGGCCGGACAGGGACCGGGGAGCTGTTTTTT.

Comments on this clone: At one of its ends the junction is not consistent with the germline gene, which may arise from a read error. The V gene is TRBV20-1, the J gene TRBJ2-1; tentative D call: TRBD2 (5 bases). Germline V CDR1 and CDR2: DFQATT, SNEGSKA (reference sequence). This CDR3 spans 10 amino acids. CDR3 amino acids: CSARGWEQFF. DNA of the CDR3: TGCAGTGCCAGAGGGTGGGAGCAGTTCTTC.

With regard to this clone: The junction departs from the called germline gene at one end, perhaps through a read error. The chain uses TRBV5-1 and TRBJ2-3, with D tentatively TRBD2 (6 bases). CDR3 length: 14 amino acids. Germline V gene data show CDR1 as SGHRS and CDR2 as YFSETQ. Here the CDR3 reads CASSLGLIGDTQYF. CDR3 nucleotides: TGCGCCAGCAGTTTGGGACTCATCGGAGATACGCAGTATTTT.

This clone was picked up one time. The CDR3 loop reads CASSRELAGGTREQYF. CDR3 nucleotides: TGCGCCAGCAGCCGGGAACTAGCGGGAGGGACCCGCGAGCAGTACTTC. The V and J genes are TRBV4-1 and TRBJ2-7; TRBD2 agrees at 13 bases. This CDR3 is built from 16 residues. Trimming took 4 bases from V and 6 from J; bases not matched to a gene: 9. The V gene's germline CDR1 is MGHRA and CDR2 YSYEKL.

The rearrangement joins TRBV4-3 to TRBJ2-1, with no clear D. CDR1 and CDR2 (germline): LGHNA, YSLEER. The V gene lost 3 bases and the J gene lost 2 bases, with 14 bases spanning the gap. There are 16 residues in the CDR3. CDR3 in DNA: TGCGCCAGCAGCCACCATCCGGACCAAACCTACAATGAGCAGTTCTTC. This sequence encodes CASSHHPDQTYNEQFF.

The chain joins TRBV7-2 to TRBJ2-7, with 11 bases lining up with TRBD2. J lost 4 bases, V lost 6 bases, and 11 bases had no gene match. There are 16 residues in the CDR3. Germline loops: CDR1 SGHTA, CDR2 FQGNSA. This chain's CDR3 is CASSRTASGRFYEQYF. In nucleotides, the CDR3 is TGTGCCAGCAGTCGCACAGCTAGCGGGAGGTTTTACGAGCAGTACTTC.

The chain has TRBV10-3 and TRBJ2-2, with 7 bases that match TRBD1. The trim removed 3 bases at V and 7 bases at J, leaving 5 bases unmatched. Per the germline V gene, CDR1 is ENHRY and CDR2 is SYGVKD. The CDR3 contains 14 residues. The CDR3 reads CAISDWTGVGELFF. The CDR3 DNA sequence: TGTGCCATCAGTGATTGGACAGGAGTCGGGGAGCTGTTTTTT.

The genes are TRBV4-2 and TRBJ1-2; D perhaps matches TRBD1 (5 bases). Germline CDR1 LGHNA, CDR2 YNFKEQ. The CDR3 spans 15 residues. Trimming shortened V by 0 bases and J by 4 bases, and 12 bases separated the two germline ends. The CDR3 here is CASSQDRGNPYGYTF. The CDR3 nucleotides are TGTGCCAGCAGCCAAGATCGGGGGAACCCCTATGGCTACACCTTC.

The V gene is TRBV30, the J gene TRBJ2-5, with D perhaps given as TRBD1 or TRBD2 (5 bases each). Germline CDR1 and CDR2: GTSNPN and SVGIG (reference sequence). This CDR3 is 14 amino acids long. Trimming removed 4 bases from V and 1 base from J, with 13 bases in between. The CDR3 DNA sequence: TGTGCCTGGACCCGGGGACCCCGCCAAGAGACCCAGTACTTC. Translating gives CAWTRGPRQETQYF.

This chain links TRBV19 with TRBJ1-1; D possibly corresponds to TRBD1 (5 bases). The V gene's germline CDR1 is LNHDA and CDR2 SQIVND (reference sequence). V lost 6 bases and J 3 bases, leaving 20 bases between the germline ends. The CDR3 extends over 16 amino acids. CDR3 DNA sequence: TGTGCCAGTAGGCCTCGTTATGGGGCATCGTACACTGAAGCTTTCTTT. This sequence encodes CASRPRYGASYTEAFF.